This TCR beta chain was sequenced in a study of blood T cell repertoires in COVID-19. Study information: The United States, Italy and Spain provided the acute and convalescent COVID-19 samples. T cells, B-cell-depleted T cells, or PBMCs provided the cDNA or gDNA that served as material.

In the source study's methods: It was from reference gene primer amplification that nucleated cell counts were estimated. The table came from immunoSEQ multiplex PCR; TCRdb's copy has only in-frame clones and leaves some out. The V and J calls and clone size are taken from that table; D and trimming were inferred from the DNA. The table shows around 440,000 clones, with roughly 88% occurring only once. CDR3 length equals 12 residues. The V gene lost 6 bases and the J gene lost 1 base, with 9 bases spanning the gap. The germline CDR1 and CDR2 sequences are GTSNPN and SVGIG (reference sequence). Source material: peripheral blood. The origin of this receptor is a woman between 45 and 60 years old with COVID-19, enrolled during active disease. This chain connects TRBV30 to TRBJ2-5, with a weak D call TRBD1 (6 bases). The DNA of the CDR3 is TGTGCCTGTACAGGGCCCCAAGAGACCCAGTACTTC. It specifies CACTGPQETQYF.